The clone carrying this T cell receptor beta chain has ten or more counts. Its matching antigen is unknown. The sample originates from a study of blood T cells in healthy people across ages. Points from the study as a whole: Aged donors had fewer naive CD4+ cells and lower diversity than long-lived donors. It was not possible, with unsorted PBMCs, to conclusively compare naive and antigen-experienced cells.

The V gene end was trimmed by 0 bases and the J gene end by 9 bases; junction bases not matched to a gene: 15. Germline V gene sequence: CDR1 DFQATT, CDR2 SNEGSKA (reference sequence). The CDR3 spans 17 residues. PCR was performed a second time for about 7 to 12 cycles using a sample-barcoded 5' primer and a J-beta primer mix. Every sample produced at least 2.5 million CDR3-containing paired-end reads. MiXCR was run by TCRdb on the 5' RACE reads, yielding one entry per CDR3 protein. The sample shows about 830,000 distinct CDR3 sequences, 58% of them seen only once. They isolated at least 7 million PBMCs from each sample.

The TCR was taken from a young man in good health. The chain joins TRBV20-1 to TRBJ2-1; the match to TRBD2 covers 9 bases. Material for sequencing was blood. CDR3 DNA sequence: TGCAGTGCTAGAGAGTCTAGCGGGAAAGGAGTATATAGTGAGCAGTTCTTC. It encodes CSARESSGKGVYSEQFF.